The 6 T cell receptor beta chains listed next were all sequenced from one sample in a study of blood T cell repertoires in COVID-19. The table came from immunoSEQ multiplex PCR; TCRdb's copy has only in-frame clones and leaves some out. Of about 34,000 clones in the sample, roughly 80% are singletons; the top ten hold around 16%. Sequencing used peripheral blood. All receptors derive from a human donor in a cohort sampled during active COVID-19.

The chain combines TRBV5-1 with TRBJ2-1; 8 bases align to TRBD1. Germline V gives CDR1 SGHRS, CDR2 YFSETQ. The CDR3 is 15 amino acids. Trimming at V came to 0 bases and at J to 10 bases, leaving 9 bases not matched to a gene. The chain's CDR3 is CASSLGQGRLGEQFF. The CDR3 DNA sequence: TGCGCCAGCAGCTTGGGACAGGGGAGGTTGGGGGAGCAGTTCTTC.

The rearrangement uses TRBV3-1 (or the pseudogene TRBV3-2) and TRBJ2-2, with a weak D call TRBD2 (5 bases). This CDR3 has 11 amino acids. Trimming removed 7 bases at V and 8 bases at J, with 8 bases between. Looked up from germline, CDR1 is LGHDT and CDR2 is YNNKEL (reference sequence). The CDR3 DNA sequence: TGTGCCAGCACCAGGACTGGGGAGCTGTTTTTT. Protein sequence: CASTRTGELFF.

This rearrangement joins TRBV19 to TRBJ2-1; D perhaps matches TRBD1 (6 bases). The V end lost 4 bases, the J end lost 2 bases, and 12 bases lay between the germline ends. Per the germline V gene, CDR1 is LNHDA and CDR2 is SQIVND (reference sequence). CDR3 size: 15 residues. The DNA of the CDR3 is TGTGCCAGTAGTACGGACAGCCCTCCCTACAATGAGCAGTTCTTC. Protein product: CASSTDSPPYNEQFF.

The V and J genes are TRBV2 and TRBJ2-3; D gene ambiguous. The germline gives CDR1 SNHLY, CDR2 FYNNEI. V dropped 6 bases and J dropped 11 bases, with 15 bases sitting between them. There are 12 residues in the CDR3. In DNA form, the CDR3 reads TGTGCCAGCAGAGTCGCTAAGTCCGTGCAGTATTTT. Residues: CASRVAKSVQYF. Supplemented by reference TRBV2 and TRBJ2-3, the full variable domain reads EPEVTQTPSHQVTQMGQEVILRCVPISNHLYFYWYRQILGQKVEFLVSFYNNEISEKSEIFDDQFSVERPDGSNFTLKIRSTKLEDSAMYFCASRVAKSVQYFGPGTRLTVL.

This chain joins TRBV19 and TRBJ2-1, with 8 bases identical to TRBD1. Germline CDR1 is LNHDA and CDR2 is SQIVND (reference sequence). V gave up 3 bases and J gave up 0 bases; unmatched junction bases: 7. The CDR3 has 17 amino acids. The CDR3 region has the DNA TGTGCCAGTAGTATGGGGACAGGCGTACTCTCCTACAATGAGCAGTTCTTC. It translates to CASSMGTGVLSYNEQFF.

On this clone itself: The germline gene is not matched at one end of the junction; a read error may be the cause. This chain joins TRBV20-1 and TRBJ2-7, with 14 bases aligning to TRBD2. CDR3 length: 15 amino acids. The germline V gene encodes CDR1 DFQATT and CDR2 SNEGSKA (reference sequence). The CDR3 region is CSASRVGTSGRWEHF. CDR3 coding DNA: TGCAGTGCTAGTCGGGTGGGGACTAGCGGGAGATGGGAGCACTTC.